These T cell receptor beta chains were read from a single sample in a study of cytomegalovirus exposure and HLA in healthy donors. Profiling relied on immunoSEQ multiplex PCR, and the TCRdb table lists in-frame clones only, not all of them. The data contain 250,000 to 400,000 clones, roughly 86% of them singletons. The sequenced sample was PBMCs. The source of these receptors is a man aged 25-45 years in good health and CMV-seronegative. CDR3s include the opening cysteine and the closing phenylalanine or tryptophan. Each record gives: J gene, V gene, D gene, clone size, CDR3 DNA, CDR3 protein. A D gene is named only where the DNA matches it firmly. Clone size, where shown, is once, few, many, or a class for clones that have expanded.

TRBJ1-1 TRBV27 TRBD1 . TGTGCCAGCAGTTTCGGGACAGGGGGCATAAACACTGAAGCTTTCTTT CASSFGTGGINTEAFF
TRBJ2-7 TRBV14 . . TGTGCCAGCAGCCAAGATGAATTTGGGGCTACCTACGAGCAGTACTTC CASSQDEFGATYEQYF
TRBJ2-7 TRBV7-2 TRBD1 . TGTGCCAGCAGCGCCGACAGGGTGACCTACGAGCAGTACTTC CASSADRVTYEQYF
TRBJ1-2 TRBV27 . . TGTGCCAGCAGTTTATCGAAGGCGACAGTCTATGGCTACACCTTC CASSLSKATVYGYTF
TRBJ2-3 TRBV12-5 TRBD2 . TGTGCTAGTGGTTCGGGGACTAGCGGGCGCACTAGCACAGATACGCAGTATTTT CASGSGTSGRTSTDTQYF
TRBJ2-1 TRBV4-1 . . TGCGCCAGCAGCAAGGAGGGGTGGCGGTTCTTC CASSKEGWRFF
TRBJ2-5 TRBV2 TRBD2 . TGTGCCAGCAGTGAAGCAAGGGTAGCGGGGGGGCTTGGGTCCCAGTACTTC CASSEARVAGGLGSQYF
TRBJ2-3 TRBV2 TRBD2 . TGTGCCAGCAGTGGACGACTAGCGGGGGTGGTGGCGGATACGCAGTATTTT CASSGRLAGVVADTQYF
TRBJ2-1 TRBV6-5 TRBD2 . TGTGCCAGCCATAGGGCAGGGAGGGATGAGCAGTTCTTC CASHRAGRDEQFF
TRBJ1-1 TRBV2 TRBD1 . TGTGCCAGCAGCCCGGGACAGGACCACACTGAAGCTTTCTTT CASSPGQDHTEAFF
TRBJ1-3 TRBV6-5 TRBD1 . TGTGCCAGCAGTTACGGCAGGGGGCCTGGAAACACCATATATTTT CASSYGRGPGNTIYF
TRBJ1-1 TRBV18 TRBD1 . TGTGCCAGCTCACCAAAGACAGGGGGATGGAGCACTGAAGCTTTCTTT CASSPKTGGWSTEAFF
TRBJ1-5 TRBV5-6 TRBD1 . TGTGCCAGCAGCTATTGGACAGGGAGTCAGCCCCAGCATTTT CASSYWTGSQPQHF
TRBJ2-7 TRBV27 . . TGTGCCAGCAGTCCCTTAAACGGGATCGAGCAGTACTTC CASSPLNGIEQYF
TRBJ2-7 TRBV7-2 . . TGTGCCAGCAGCTTAGTTCAGGGGCCCTACGAGCAGTACTTC CASSLVQGPYEQYF
TRBJ2-3 TRBV5-1 . once TGCGCCAGCAGCCCGGGGACTAGCACAGATACGCAGTATTTT CASSPGTSTDTQYF
TRBJ1-5 TRBV19 TRBD1 . TGTGCCAGTCGACAGGGGAATCAGCCCCAGCATTTT CASRQGNQPQHF
TRBJ1-5 TRBV4-1 TRBD1 . TGCGCCAGCAGCCTCCGGACAGGTAGCTATAGCAATCAGCCCCAGCATTTT CASSLRTGSYSNQPQHF
TRBJ1-1 TRBV7-8 . . TGTGCCAGCAGCGCCGCGGGTACGAGGACTGAAGCTTTCTTT CASSAAGTRTEAFF
TRBJ2-2 TRBV7-9 TRBD1 . TGTGCCAGCAGCCTAATACCCCGACAGGGGGCTGGCGGGGAGCTGTTTTTT CASSLIPRQGAGGELFF
TRBJ2-7 TRBV29-1 . . TGCAGCGTTGTCGGGACATCTTCCTACGAGCAGTACTTC CSVVGTSSYEQYF
TRBJ1-1 TRBV7-9 . . TGTGCCAGCAGCTTGGGGCAGCTGAACACTGAAGCTTTCTTT CASSLGQLNTEAFF
TRBJ2-1 TRBV15 TRBD2 . TGTGCCACCAGCAGGGGTGGCGGGGGGGCCTTAGATGAGCAGTTCTTC CATSRGGGGALDEQFF
TRBJ1-1 TRBV18 TRBD1 few TGTGCCAGCTCACCAGGGGGACAGGGGAGTGGTAGGACTGAAGCTTTCTTT CASSPGGQGSGRTEAFF
TRBJ2-5 TRBV2 . . TGTGCCAGCAGCCCAGGGTCCTACGAGACCCAGTACTTC CASSPGSYETQYF
TRBJ1-4 TRBV7-9 . . TGTGCCAGCAGGGTGACAGGAGGCCCCCCTGCAACTAATGAAAAACTGTTTTTT CASRVTGGPPATNEKLFF
TRBJ2-1 TRBV9 . . TGTGCCAGCAGCCCGCCGGGAGAATACAATGAGCAGTTCTTC CASSPPGEYNEQFF
TRBJ2-1 TRBV18 TRBD1 . TGTGCCAGCTCACTACGGACAGGCCCCTACAATGAGCAGTTCTTC CASSLRTGPYNEQFF